These 16 T cell receptor beta chains were sequenced from one sample in a study of cytomegalovirus exposure and HLA in healthy donors. PCR primers comprised 60 Vbeta and 13 Jbeta primers. Clones were sequenced by immunoSEQ multiplex PCR, and TCRdb holds only the in-frame ones, with some missing. The sample consists of 100,000 to 150,000 clones, 80% to 90% of them appearing once. The sample comprised PBMCs. The receptors originated from a woman between 35 and 50 years old in good health and CMV-seropositive.

The chain recombines TRBV6-5 with TRBJ1-5; TRBD1 aligns across 9 bases. V lost 5 bases and J lost 5; bases outside the gene matches: 7. The CDR3 is made up of 15 amino acids. The germline CDR1 and CDR2 sequences are MNHEY and SVGAGI. The CDR3 protein is CASSPGTGIHQPQHF. The CDR3 DNA is TGTGCCAGCAGTCCCGGGACAGGGATTCATCAGCCCCAGCATTTT.

The chain links TRBV6-1 to TRBJ1-1, with TRBD1 matching over 10 bases. The V gene end was trimmed by 8 bases and the J gene end by 5 bases; junction bases not matched to a gene: 5. CDR1 MNHNS and CDR2 SASEGT come from the germline V gene. The CDR3 sequence is 13 residues long. The CDR3 protein is CASQRQGATEAFF. The CDR3 DNA sequence: TGTGCCAGCCAGCGACAGGGGGCGACTGAAGCTTTCTTT.

The chain links TRBV7-9 to TRBJ2-7, with TRBD2 identical over 7 bases. Trimming cost V 5 bases and J 6 bases; bases outside gene matches: 22. Germline assignment: CDR1 SEHNR and CDR2 FQNEAQ (reference sequence). The CDR3 covers 18 residues. Written as DNA, the CDR3 is TGTGCCAGCAGCCTACCCCGATCGGGCAGGGTCGGCGGGAGCGAGCAGTACTTC. Translated, it gives CASSLPRSGRVGGSEQYF.

This clone has more than one count but fewer than ten. The chain couples TRBV7-9 to TRBJ1-2; the match to TRBD1 covers 9 bases. This CDR3 comprises 13 residues. V was clipped by 8 bases and J by 6 bases; unmatched bases: 7. Germline CDR1 SEHNR, CDR2 FQNEAQ (reference sequence). The CDR3 sequence is CASLRDRDDGYTF. DNA of the CDR3: TGTGCCAGCCTCCGGGACAGGGATGATGGCTACACCTTC.

This clone has only a few counts. The chain links TRBV25-1 to TRBJ2-7; no clear D gene. Germline loops: CDR1 MGHDK, CDR2 SYGVNS. With 3 bases removed from V and 2 bases from J, the gap between germline ends came to 11 bases. This CDR3 spans 14 amino acids. This CDR3 is CASSDRGPTYEQYF. The CDR3 nucleotides read TGTGCCAGCAGTGATCGTGGGCCTACCTACGAGCAGTACTTC.

This rearrangement joins TRBV10-1 to TRBJ2-1; 9 bases are a match to TRBD1. V lost 3 bases to trimming and J lost 3 bases; unmatched junction nucleotides: 6. The CDR3 is 16 residues long. CDR1 is WNHNN and CDR2 is SYGVQD in the germline V gene (reference sequence). The CDR3 sequence is CASSEAGTGLYNEQFF. In DNA form, the CDR3 reads TGCGCCAGCAGTGAAGCCGGGACAGGGCTCTACAATGAGCAGTTCTTC.

V gene TRBV5-1 combines with J gene TRBJ2-1; D is perhaps TRBD2 (7 bases). Germline values: CDR1 SGHRS, CDR2 YFSETQ. V gave up 4 bases and J gave up 6 bases, with 17 bases separating them. The CDR3 sequence is 15 residues long. The DNA of the CDR3 is TGCGCCAGCAGCGTAGGGGGGGCGGGTCTCAATGAGCAGTTCTTC. The encoded protein is CASSVGGAGLNEQFF.

This chain uses TRBV25-1 with TRBJ1-2; D possibly corresponds to TRBD1 (5 bases). This CDR3 is built from 14 residues. Germline loops: CDR1 MGHDK, CDR2 SYGVNS. V gave up 4 bases and J gave up 8 bases, with 17 bases separating them. For the CDR3, the DNA is TGTGCCAGCAGTGGGGGCAATTGGGCGGGGGGCTACACCTTC. Its protein product is CASSGGNWAGGYTF.

The chain is built from TRBV10-3 and TRBJ1-1, with D uncertain. Trimming removed 6 bases at V and 3 bases at J, with 14 bases between. The CDR3 has 14 residues. The V gene's germline CDR1 is ENHRY and CDR2 SYGVKD. The CDR3 loop is CAIRAGKADTEAFF. The CDR3 region has the DNA TGTGCCATCAGGGCGGGAAAGGCGGACACTGAAGCTTTCTTT.

This clone was counted a few times. The CDR3 here is CASSNLGSGMKDKNIQYF. CDR3 coding DNA: TGTGCCAGCAGTAATCTCGGTAGCGGGATGAAGGACAAAAACATTCAGTACTTC. The chain links TRBV27 to TRBJ2-4; 8 nucleotides line up with TRBD2. The CDR3 has 18 amino acids. CDR1 and CDR2 (germline): MNHEY, SMNVEV (reference sequence). The V gene end was trimmed by 5 bases and the J gene end by 3 bases; junction bases not matched to a gene: 15.

The V and J genes are TRBV6-5 and TRBJ2-2; D possibly corresponds to TRBD2 (5 bases). Trimming shortened V by 4 bases and J by 1 base, and 10 bases separated the two germline ends. The CDR3 has 15 amino acids. In germline, CDR1 is MNHEY, CDR2 SVGAGI. DNA for the CDR3: TGTGCCAGCAGTTCCGTGGGAGTGAACACCGGGGAGCTGTTTTTT. It is translated as CASSSVGVNTGELFF.

This clone was seen only once. The chain uses TRBV5-8 and TRBJ2-1; TRBD2 aligns across 7 bases. V trimming: 3 bases; J trimming: 3 bases; junction bases outside the gene matches: 3. The germline V gene has CDR1 SGHTS and CDR2 YDEGEE. The CDR3 contains 14 residues. The CDR3 loop is CASSWTRVYNEQFF. The CDR3 coding sequence is TGTGCCAGCAGCTGGACTAGAGTCTACAATGAGCAGTTCTTC.

This clone occurred a few times. V usage is TRBV4-3 and J usage is TRBJ2-3; 10 positions agree with TRBD2. CDR3 length equals 16 residues. The V gene's germline CDR1 is LGHNA and CDR2 YSLEER. V shed 4 bases and J 2 bases; nucleotides not matched to a gene: 6. The CDR3 region has the DNA TGCGCCAGCAGCCCCGGACTAGCGGTCCTCACAGATACGCAGTATTTT. It encodes CASSPGLAVLTDTQYF.

The chain carries TRBV11-3 and TRBJ2-7, with TRBD2 matching over 7 bases. V trimming: 0 bases; J trimming: 1 base; junction bases outside the gene matches: 0. CDR3 length equals 14 residues. Germline V gene sequence: CDR1 SGHNT, CDR2 YENEEA. The chain's CDR3 is CASSLERESYEQYF. CDR3 sequence (DNA): TGTGCCAGCAGCTTAGAGCGGGAGTCCTACGAGCAGTACTTC.

The V call is TRBV27, the J call TRBJ1-6, with TRBD1 matching 7 bases. This CDR3 has 17 amino acids. J lost 8 bases, V lost 2 bases, and 12 bases had no gene match. The germline CDR1 and CDR2 sequences are MNHEY and SMNVEV (reference sequence). The DNA of the CDR3 is TGTGCCAGCAGTTTAGTGAGGGGGCGCGGTTGGGATTCACCCCTCCACTTT. It yields the protein CASSLVRGRGWDSPLHF.

The chain links TRBV29-1 to TRBJ1-3; a weak D match, TRBD1 (6 bases). Germline assignment: CDR1 SQVTM and CDR2 ANQGSEA. V lost 7 bases and J lost 6, with 10 bases in between. The CDR3 spans 11 residues. The CDR3 DNA follows: TGCAGCGGGACAGACTTAAACACCATATATTTT. It encodes CSGTDLNTIYF.